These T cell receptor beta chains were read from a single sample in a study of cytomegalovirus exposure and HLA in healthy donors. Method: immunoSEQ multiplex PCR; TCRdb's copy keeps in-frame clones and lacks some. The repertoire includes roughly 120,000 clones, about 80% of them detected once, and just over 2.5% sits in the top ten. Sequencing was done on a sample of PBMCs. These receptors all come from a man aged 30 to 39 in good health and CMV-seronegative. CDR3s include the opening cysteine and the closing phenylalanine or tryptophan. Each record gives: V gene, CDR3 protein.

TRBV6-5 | CASKLLSGSVNEQYF
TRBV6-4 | CASSSGTGAFGGETQYF
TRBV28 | CASRTPGTGHNQPQHF
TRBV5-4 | CASSSEDRAHEQYF
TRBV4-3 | CASRTSGTDTQYF
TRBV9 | CASSVAAASGSHEQYF
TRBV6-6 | CASSYSAGGNEQFF
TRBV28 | CASTVGQGLSGYTF
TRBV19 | CASRMGQDRPPYEQYF
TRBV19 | CASSIETGYNTEAFF
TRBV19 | CASSIGTGVTYEQYF
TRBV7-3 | CASSLRPRRPPSSNTEAFF
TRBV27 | CASSLSVLAGGPIVTDTQYF
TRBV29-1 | CSVTSNSLGGTGELFF
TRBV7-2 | CASRPLAASYEQYF
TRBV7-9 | CASSLAVQGGYTF
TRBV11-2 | CASSPVIRGEQFF
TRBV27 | CASSFGTTTYNEQFF
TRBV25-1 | CASSEYSRGTEKLFF
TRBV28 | CASSLKLRRLAGGLTDTQYF
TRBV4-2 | CASRRGLISGNTIYF
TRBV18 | CASSPQGVYTEAFF
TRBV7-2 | CASSMGQGIKHEQYF
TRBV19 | CASSLITGELFF
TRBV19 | CASSSGPGGYEQYF
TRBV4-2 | CASSQEGGWNTEAFF
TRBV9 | CASSPTAGEGTGNEQFF
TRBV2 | CASSSTGRQETQYF
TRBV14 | CASSQLVGKPETQYF
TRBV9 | CASSMTGGGETQYF
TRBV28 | CASDPYREGNTEAFF
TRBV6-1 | CASNPTSGTTYEQYF
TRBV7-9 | CASSLSRGGEAFF
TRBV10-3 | CAASGDGNQPQNF
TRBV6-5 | CASSLQGVGYPF
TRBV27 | CASSLLLAGGNEQFF
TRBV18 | CASSPPGGTDTQYF
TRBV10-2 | CASGQDNQPQNF
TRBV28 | CASSSRLAGGSYNEQFF
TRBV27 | CASSPGTGDEKLFF
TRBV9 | CASRGPAGTGELFF
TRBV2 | CASGGLATYNEQFF
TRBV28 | CASSSTGGAYEQYF
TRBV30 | CAWSVQGINQPQHF
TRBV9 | CASSPRAAGELDEQYF
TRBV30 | CASETGDSYGYTF
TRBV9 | CASSSTPTDTQYF
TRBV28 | CASSSEQTGEHGILFF
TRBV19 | CASSIRGQGNEKLFF
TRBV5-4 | CASSLGSRVHEQYF
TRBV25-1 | CASSDFFEETQYF
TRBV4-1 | CASSRATGYTSPLHF
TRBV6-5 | CASSYVRGNNEQFF
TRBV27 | CASSLSLALSSYEQYF
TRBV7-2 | CASSSRQVQFF
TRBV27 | CASSLSLAGATYEQYF
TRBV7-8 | CASSPDRVGANVLTF
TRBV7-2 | CASSFPGLAGAQNEQYF
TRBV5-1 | CASSLAGSSGNEQFF